This TCR beta chain was captured in a study of CDR3 diversity in severe acne. This CDR3 has 16 amino acids. V was clipped by 4 bases and J by 5 bases; unmatched bases: 11. In germline, CDR1 is ENHRY, CDR2 SYGVKD. This clonotype was seen only a few times. A single record per CDR3 protein comes from TCRdb applying MiXCR to the PCR reads. The profile covers roughly 100,000 distinct CDR3 sequences, with approximately 47% appearing a single time and roughly 12% taken by the ten largest. The specimen was blood. This chain uses TRBV10-3 with TRBJ2-5; 9 bases map to TRBD1. The source of this sequence is a male donor with acne. The CDR3 protein is CAISALSGQGDETQYF. As DNA, the CDR3 is TGTGCCATCAGTGCCCTGTCGGGACAGGGTGACGAGACCCAGTACTTC.